This T cell receptor (beta chain) was obtained from a study of T cells in Graves' hyperthyroidism and ophthalmopathy. Amplification of TCR beta CDR3 regions used RNA as the template. During a first-round RT-PCR of the TCR CDR3, the HTBI primer set was used. Using its own MiXCR run on the multiplex PCR reads, TCRdb lists one record per CDR3 protein. The sample shows about 340,000 distinct CDR3 sequences, under 25% of them seen only once. The CDR3 consists of 11 residues. Trimming stripped 1 base from V and 7 bases from J, with 3 bases between. This clonotype has more than one count but fewer than ten. Its antigen remains unidentified. Findings and limits, study-wide: From stable hyperthyroidism, ophthalmopathy was separated by a 13 V-J model.

The TCR comes from a woman aged 45-60 years with Graves' hyperthyroidism. The chain is built from TRBV12-3 or TRBV12-4 and TRBJ2-3, with D unresolved. The sample was blood. The CDR3 DNA reads as TGTGCCAGCAGTTTAGTCCATACGCAGTATTTT. Translating it yields CASSLVHTQYF.